The present TCR beta chain was sequenced within a study of cytomegalovirus exposure and HLA in healthy donors. Whole-study results and caveats: Across donors, most TCRs were seen rarely, yet some public ones were widespread.

V was pared by 0 bases and J by 7 bases, with 10 bases between. Germline CDR1 reads MDHEN; CDR2 reads SYDVKM. This CDR3 is 14 amino acids long. Of note for this clone: Its antigen is not identified.

Sequencing was performed with immunoSEQ multiplex PCR; in TCRdb, only in-frame clones are kept and a portion is missing. The table shows about 120,000 clones, with around 88% occurring only once. The chain uses TRBV28 and TRBJ2-1; possible D gene TRBD2, 5 bases. The origin of this receptor is a man in his late teens or twenties in good health and CMV-seronegative. Sequencing input: PBMCs. The CDR3 here is CASSLWSGGNEQFF. CDR3 coding DNA: TGTGCCAGCAGTTTATGGTCAGGAGGTAATGAGCAGTTCTTC.